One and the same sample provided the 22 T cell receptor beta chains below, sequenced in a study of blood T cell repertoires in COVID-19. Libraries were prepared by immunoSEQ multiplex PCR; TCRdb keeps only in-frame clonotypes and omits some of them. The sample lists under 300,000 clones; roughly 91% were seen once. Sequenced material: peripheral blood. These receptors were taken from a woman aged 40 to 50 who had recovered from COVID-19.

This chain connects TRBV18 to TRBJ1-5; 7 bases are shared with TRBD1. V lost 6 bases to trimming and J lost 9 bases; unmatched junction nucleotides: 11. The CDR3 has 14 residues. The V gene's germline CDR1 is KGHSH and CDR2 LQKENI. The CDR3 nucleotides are TGTGCCAGCTCCCCAACAGGGGACCATCGGCCCCAGCATTTT. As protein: CASSPTGDHRPQHF.

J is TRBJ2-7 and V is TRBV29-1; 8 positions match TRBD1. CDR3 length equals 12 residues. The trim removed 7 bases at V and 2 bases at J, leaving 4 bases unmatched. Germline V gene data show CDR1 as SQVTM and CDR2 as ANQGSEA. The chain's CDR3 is CSARTGPYEQYF. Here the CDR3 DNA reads TGCAGCGCACGGACAGGGCCCTACGAGCAGTACTTC.

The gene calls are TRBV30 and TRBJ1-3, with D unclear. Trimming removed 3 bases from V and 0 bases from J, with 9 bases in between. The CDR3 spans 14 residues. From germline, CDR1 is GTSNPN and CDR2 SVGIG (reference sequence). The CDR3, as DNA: TGTGCCTGGAGCGGGGAGTTCTCTGGAAACACCATATATTTT. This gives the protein CAWSGEFSGNTIYF.

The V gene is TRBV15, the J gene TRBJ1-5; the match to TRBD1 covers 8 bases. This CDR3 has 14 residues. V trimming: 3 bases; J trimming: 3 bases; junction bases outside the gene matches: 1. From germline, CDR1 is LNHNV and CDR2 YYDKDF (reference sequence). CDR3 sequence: CATSRDRDNQPQHF. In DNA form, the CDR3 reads TGTGCCACCAGCAGGGACAGGGACAATCAGCCCCAGCATTTT.

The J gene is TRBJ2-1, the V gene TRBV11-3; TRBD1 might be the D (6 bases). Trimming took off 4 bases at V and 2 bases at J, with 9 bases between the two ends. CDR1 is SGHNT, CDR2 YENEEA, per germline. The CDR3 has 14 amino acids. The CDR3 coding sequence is TGTGCCAGCAGCTCCCCAGGGGCCTACAATGAGCAGTTCTTC. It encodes CASSSPGAYNEQFF.

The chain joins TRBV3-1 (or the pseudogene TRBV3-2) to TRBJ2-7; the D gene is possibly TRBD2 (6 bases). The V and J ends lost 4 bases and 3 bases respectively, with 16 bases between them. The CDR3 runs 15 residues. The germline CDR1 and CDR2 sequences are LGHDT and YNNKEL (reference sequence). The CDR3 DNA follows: TGTGCCAGCAGCCCCGGGGGTGCGAACCACTACGAGCAGTACGTC. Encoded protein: CASSPGGANHYEQYV.

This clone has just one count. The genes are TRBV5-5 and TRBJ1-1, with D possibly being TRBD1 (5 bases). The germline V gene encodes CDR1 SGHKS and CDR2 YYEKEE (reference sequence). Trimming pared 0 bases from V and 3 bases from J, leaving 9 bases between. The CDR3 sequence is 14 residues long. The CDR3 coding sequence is TGTGCCAGCAGCTTGGGGGGCTATCACACTGAAGCTTTCTTT. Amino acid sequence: CASSLGGYHTEAFF.

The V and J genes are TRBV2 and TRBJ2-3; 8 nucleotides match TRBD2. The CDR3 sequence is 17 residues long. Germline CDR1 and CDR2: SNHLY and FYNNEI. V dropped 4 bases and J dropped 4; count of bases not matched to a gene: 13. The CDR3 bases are TGTGCCAGCAGTGTATCACCGGGAGGGCCTTTGGCAGATACGCAGTATTTT. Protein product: CASSVSPGGPLADTQYF.

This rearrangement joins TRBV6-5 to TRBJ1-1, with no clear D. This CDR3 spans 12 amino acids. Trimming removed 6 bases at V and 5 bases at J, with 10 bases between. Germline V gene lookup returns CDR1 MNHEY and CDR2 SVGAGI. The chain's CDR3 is CASSQRRTEAFF. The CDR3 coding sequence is TGTGCCAGCAGCCAACGGAGGACTGAAGCTTTCTTT.

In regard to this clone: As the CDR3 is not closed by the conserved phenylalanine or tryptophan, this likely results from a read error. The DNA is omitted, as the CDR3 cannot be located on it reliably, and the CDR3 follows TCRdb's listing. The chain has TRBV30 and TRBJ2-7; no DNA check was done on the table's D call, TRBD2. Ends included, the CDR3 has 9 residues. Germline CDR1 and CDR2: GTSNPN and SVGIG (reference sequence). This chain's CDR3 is CAWSVGLTG.

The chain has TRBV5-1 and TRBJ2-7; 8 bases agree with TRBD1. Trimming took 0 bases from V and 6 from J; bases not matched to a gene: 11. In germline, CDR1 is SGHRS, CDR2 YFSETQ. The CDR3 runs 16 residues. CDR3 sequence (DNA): TGCGCCAGCAGCTTGGAGACGCCCGACAGGGGCTCCGAGCAGTACTTC. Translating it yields CASSLETPDRGSEQYF.

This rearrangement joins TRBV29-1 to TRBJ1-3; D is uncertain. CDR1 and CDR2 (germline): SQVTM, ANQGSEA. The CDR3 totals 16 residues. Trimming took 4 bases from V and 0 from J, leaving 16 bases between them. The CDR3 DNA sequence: TGCAGCGTTGGCCACTCCTCCGCTGGCTCTGGAAACACCATATATTTT. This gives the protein CSVGHSSAGSGNTIYF. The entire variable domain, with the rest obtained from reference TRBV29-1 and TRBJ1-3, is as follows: SAVISQKPSRDICQRGTSLTIQCQVDSQVTMMFWYRQQPGQSLTLIATANQGSEATYESGFVIDKFPISRPNLTFSTLTVSNMSPEDSSIYLCSVGHSSAGSGNTIYFGEGSWLTVV.

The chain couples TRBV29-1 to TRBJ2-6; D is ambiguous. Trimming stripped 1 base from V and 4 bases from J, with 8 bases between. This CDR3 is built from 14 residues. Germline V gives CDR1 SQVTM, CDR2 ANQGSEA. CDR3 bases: TGCAGCGTTGAAGTCGCAGCGGGGGCCAACGTCCTGACTTTC. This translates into CSVEVAAGANVLTF.

The CDR3 nucleotides read TGTGCCAGCAGAAACCTAGCGGGAAACCAAGAGACCCAGTACTTC. Translation gives CASRNLAGNQETQYF. The genes are TRBV6-5 and TRBJ2-5, with 9 bases identical to TRBD2. CDR1 and CDR2 from the germline V gene are MNHEY and SVGAGI. After removal of 6 bases from V and 0 bases from J, the junction contained 5 bases not matched to a gene. This CDR3 spans 15 amino acids.

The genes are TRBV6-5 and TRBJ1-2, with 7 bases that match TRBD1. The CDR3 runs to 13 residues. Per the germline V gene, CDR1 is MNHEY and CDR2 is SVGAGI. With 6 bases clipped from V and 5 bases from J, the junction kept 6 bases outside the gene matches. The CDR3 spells CASSPPGQYGYTF. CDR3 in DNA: TGTGCCAGCAGCCCCCCGGGACAGTATGGCTACACCTTC.

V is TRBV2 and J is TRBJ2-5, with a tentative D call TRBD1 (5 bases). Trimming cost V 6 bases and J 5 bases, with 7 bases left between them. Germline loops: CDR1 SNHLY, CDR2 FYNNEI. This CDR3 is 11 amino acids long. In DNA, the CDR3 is TGTGCCAGCAGCCCAGGGGAGACCCAGTACTTC. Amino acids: CASSPGETQYF.

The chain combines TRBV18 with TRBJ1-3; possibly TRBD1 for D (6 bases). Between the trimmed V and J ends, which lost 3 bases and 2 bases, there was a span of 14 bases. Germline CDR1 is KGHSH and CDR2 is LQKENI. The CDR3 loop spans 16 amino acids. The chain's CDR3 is CASSPPLDRAGNTIYF. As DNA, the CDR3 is TGTGCCAGCTCACCGCCCTTGGACAGAGCTGGAAACACCATATATTTT.

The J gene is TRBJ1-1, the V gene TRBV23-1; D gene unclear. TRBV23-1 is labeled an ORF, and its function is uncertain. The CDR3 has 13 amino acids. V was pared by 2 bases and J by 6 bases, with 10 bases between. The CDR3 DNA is TGCGCCAGCAGTCAAAAAAAGAGGGCTGAAGCTTTCTTT. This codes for CASSQKKRAEAFF.

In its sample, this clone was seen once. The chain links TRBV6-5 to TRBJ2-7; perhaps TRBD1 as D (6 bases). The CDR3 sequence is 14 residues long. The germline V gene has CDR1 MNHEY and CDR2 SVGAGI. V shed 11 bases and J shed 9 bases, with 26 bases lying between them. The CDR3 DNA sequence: TGTGCCCCGCGACGACAGGCTCGACCGGTGGGGCAGTACGTC. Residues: CAPRRQARPVGQYV.

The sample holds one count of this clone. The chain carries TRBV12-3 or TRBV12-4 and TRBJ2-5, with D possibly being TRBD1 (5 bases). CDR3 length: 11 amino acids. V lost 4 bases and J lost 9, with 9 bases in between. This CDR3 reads CASSYGAAQYF. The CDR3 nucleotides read TGTGCCAGCAGTTATGGGGCGGCCCAGTACTTC.

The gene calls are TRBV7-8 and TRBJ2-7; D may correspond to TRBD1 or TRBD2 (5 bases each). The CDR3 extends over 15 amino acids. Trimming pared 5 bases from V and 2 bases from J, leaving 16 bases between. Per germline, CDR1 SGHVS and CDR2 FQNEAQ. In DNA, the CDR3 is TGTGCCAGCAGCCGAGAGGGGCGGAGCGCCTACGAGCAGTACTTC. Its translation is CASSREGRSAYEQYF.

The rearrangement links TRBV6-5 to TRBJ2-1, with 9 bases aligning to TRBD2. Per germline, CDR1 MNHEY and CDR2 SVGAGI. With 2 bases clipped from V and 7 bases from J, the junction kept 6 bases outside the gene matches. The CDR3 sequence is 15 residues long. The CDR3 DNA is TGTGCCAGCAGTTACCCGGGACTAGCTCTGAATGAGCAGTTCTTC. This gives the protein CASSYPGLALNEQFF.